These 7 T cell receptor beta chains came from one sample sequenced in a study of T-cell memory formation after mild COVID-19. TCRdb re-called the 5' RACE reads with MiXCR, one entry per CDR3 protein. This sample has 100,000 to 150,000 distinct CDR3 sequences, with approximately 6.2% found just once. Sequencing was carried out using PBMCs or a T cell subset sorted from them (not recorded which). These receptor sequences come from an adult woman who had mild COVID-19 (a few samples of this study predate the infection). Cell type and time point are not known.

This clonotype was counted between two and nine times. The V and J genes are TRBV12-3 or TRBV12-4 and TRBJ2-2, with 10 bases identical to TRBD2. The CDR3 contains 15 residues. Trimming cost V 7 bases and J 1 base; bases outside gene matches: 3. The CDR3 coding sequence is TGTGCCAGCAAAGCTAGCGGGGGGAACACCGGGGAGCTGTTTTTT. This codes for CASKASGGNTGELFF.

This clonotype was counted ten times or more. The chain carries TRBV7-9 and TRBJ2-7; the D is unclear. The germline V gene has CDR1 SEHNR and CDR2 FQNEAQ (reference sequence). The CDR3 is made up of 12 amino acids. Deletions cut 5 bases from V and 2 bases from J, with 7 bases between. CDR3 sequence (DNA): TGTGCCAGCAGCCGTAGTCCCTACGAGCAGTACTTC. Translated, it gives CASSRSPYEQYF.

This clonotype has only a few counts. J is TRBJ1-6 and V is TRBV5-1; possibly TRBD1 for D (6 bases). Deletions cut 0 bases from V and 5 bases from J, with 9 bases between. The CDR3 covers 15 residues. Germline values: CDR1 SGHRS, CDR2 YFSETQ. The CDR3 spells CASSLVRGDNSPLHF. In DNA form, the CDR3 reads TGCGCCAGCAGCTTGGTTAGGGGGGATAATTCACCCCTCCACTTT. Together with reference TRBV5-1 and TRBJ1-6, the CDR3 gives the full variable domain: KAGVTQTPRYLIKTRGQQVTLSCSPISGHRSVSWYQQTPGQGLQFLFEYFSETQRNKGNFPGRFSGRQFSNSRSEMNVSTLELGDSALYLCASSLVRGDNSPLHFGNGTRLTVT.

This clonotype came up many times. In DNA form, the CDR3 reads TGCGCCAGCGGACCGACAGGGCCCTACGAGCAGTACTTC. It translates to CASGPTGPYEQYF. V gene TRBV5-1 combines with J gene TRBJ2-7, with 7 bases fitting TRBD1. Germline V gene lookup returns CDR1 SGHRS and CDR2 YFSETQ. J gave up 2 bases and V 7 bases, and 6 bases lay outside the gene matches. The CDR3 runs 13 residues.

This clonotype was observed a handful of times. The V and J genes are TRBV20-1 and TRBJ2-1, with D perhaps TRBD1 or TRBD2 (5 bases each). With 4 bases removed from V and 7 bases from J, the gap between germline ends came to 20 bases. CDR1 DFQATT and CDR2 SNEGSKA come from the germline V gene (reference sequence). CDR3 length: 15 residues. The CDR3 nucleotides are TGCAGTGCTATTTCCCCACGCTCGGGGCGGAATGAGCAGTTCTTC. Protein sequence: CSAISPRSGRNEQFF.

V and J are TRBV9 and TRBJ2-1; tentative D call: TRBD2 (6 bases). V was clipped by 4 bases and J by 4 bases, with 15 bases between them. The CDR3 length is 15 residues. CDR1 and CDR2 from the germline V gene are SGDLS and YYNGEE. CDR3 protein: CASSPYGAGYNEQFF. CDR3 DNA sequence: TGTGCCAGCAGCCCATACGGGGCGGGATACAATGAGCAGTTCTTC.

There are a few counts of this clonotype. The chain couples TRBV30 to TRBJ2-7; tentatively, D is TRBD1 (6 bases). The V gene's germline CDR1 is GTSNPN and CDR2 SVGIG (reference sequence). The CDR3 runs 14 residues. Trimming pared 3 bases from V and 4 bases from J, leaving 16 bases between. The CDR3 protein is CAWRPRAQGYEQYF. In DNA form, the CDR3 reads TGTGCCTGGAGGCCCCGGGCCCAGGGGTACGAGCAGTACTTC.